The 18 T cell receptor beta chains below come from one sample, sequenced in a study of graft-versus-host responses after intestinal transplantation. Data came from immunoSEQ multiplex PCR; TCRdb stores just in-frame clones and leaves some out. The data contain approximately 75,000 clones, roughly 89% of them singletons. No antigens are known for them. The sample consisted of unstimulated CD8+ T cells sorted from spleen or lymph node cells, taken before transplant. All receptors derive from a human donor who was the organ donor for an intestinal transplant.

The chain combines TRBV7-6 with TRBJ2-1, with TRBD2 matching over 13 bases. CDR1 SGHVS and CDR2 FNYEAQ come from the germline V gene. With 1 base clipped from V and 6 bases from J, the junction kept 9 bases outside the gene matches. This CDR3 comprises 18 residues. The CDR3 loop reads CASSLGIELAGGRNEQFF. The CDR3 DNA follows: TGTGCCAGCAGCTTAGGAATTGAACTAGCGGGGGGGCGCAATGAGCAGTTCTTC.

The chain uses TRBV7-9 and TRBJ2-1; TRBD2 matches 9 bases. The CDR3 runs 15 residues. Unmatched junction bases numbered 6, after V lost 1 base and J lost 8 bases. Per the germline V gene, CDR1 is SEHNR and CDR2 is FQNEAQ (reference sequence). For the CDR3, the DNA is TGTGCCAGCAGCTTAGTGGTAGCGGGGGCCGATGAGCAGTTCTTC. It encodes CASSLVVAGADEQFF.

V is TRBV28 and J is TRBJ2-1, with D perhaps TRBD2 (6 bases). The CDR3 covers 16 residues. Trimming cost V 5 bases and J 1 base, with 15 bases left between them. CDR1 MDHEN and CDR2 SYDVKM come from the germline V gene. CDR3 bases: TGTGCCAGCAGTGCGTCCCTAGCGACATCCTACAATGAGCAGTTCTTC. It codes for CASSASLATSYNEQFF.

This clone has a single count. The chain recombines TRBV5-1 with TRBJ2-2; D may be TRBD2 (6 bases). The CDR3 length is 15 residues. Looked up from germline, CDR1 is SGHRS and CDR2 is YFSETQ. V lost 0 bases and J lost 6, with 12 bases in between. The CDR3 region is CASSLATGGAGELFF. The CDR3, as DNA: TGCGCCAGCAGCTTGGCCACAGGAGGGGCCGGGGAGCTGTTTTTT.

This sequence joins TRBV2 and TRBJ1-3; unclear D gene. Germline assignment: CDR1 SNHLY and CDR2 FYNNEI. The CDR3 loop spans 10 amino acids. Trimming shortened V by 7 bases and J by 5 bases, and 3 bases separated the two germline ends. As DNA, the CDR3 is TGTGCCAGCAACAGAAACACCATATATTTT. Encoded protein: CASNRNTIYF.

The table lists this clone with a count of one. This chain joins TRBV11-3 and TRBJ1-6; D is uncertain. Germline V gene lookup returns CDR1 SGHNT and CDR2 YENEEA. The V end was cut by 6 bases, the J end by 3 bases, with 6 bases between. The CDR3 loop spans 13 amino acids. CDR3 DNA sequence: TGTGCCAGCAGGAGGGACTATAATTCACCCCTCCACTTT. Translating gives CASRRDYNSPLHF.

The rearrangement links TRBV6-5 to TRBJ2-1, with no clear D. This CDR3 contains 13 residues. Germline-derived CDR1 and CDR2 are MNHEY and SVGAGI. Trimming removed 0 bases at V and 4 bases at J, with 4 bases between. The CDR3 nucleotides read TGTGCCAGCAGTTACTCGTATTACAATGAGCAGTTCTTC. It codes for CASSYSYYNEQFF.

The genes are TRBV27 and TRBJ1-2; tentatively, D is TRBD1 (6 bases). Germline lookup yields CDR1 MNHEY and CDR2 SMNVEV (reference sequence). CDR3 length: 17 amino acids. V lost 3 bases and J 5 bases, leaving 22 bases between the germline ends. In nucleotides, the CDR3 is TGTGCCAGCAGTTTGTTAAGGGGGGGGGCGAACGTATATGGCTACACCTTC. The encoded protein is CASSLLRGGANVYGYTF.

The V gene is TRBV28, the J gene TRBJ1-2; a weak D match, TRBD1 (5 bases). The CDR3 sequence is 15 residues long. Trimming removed 2 bases from V and 4 bases from J, with 14 bases in between. Germline lookup yields CDR1 MDHEN and CDR2 SYDVKM. The DNA for the CDR3 is TGTGCCAGCAGTTTACCAAGGACATCGTCCTATGGCTACACCTTC. Its protein product is CASSLPRTSSYGYTF.

The V gene is TRBV11-2, the J gene TRBJ1-2, with TRBD1 matching over 7 bases. Looked up from germline, CDR1 is SGHAT and CDR2 is FQNNGV. The CDR3 is 15 residues long. After removal of 1 base from V and 4 bases from J, the junction contained 6 bases not matched to a gene. CDR3 region: CASSLAGGDSYGYTF. The DNA for the CDR3 is TGTGCCAGCAGCTTAGCCGGGGGGGACAGCTATGGCTACACCTTC.

J is TRBJ2-7 and V is TRBV13; 10 bases agree with TRBD1. J gave up 3 bases and V 0 bases, and 11 bases lay outside the gene matches. This CDR3 has 18 amino acids. The germline V gene has CDR1 PRHDT and CDR2 FYEKMQ (reference sequence). The CDR3 here is CASSLGGPGTGVIYEQYV. The CDR3, as DNA: TGTGCCAGCAGCTTAGGTGGTCCCGGGACAGGGGTAATCTACGAGCAGTACGTC.

The gene calls are TRBV6-5 and TRBJ2-3; D gene unclear. This CDR3 is 15 amino acids long. Germline assignment: CDR1 MNHEY and CDR2 SVGAGI. Trimming cost V 2 bases and J 4 bases, with 13 bases left between them. The CDR3 sequence is CASSYSPTVADTQYF. Here the CDR3 DNA reads TGTGCCAGCAGTTACAGCCCCACCGTTGCAGATACGCAGTATTTT.

The chain carries TRBV5-1 and TRBJ2-1; TRBD2 matches at 11 bases. CDR3 length: 17 amino acids. V gave up 0 bases and J gave up 1 base; unmatched junction bases: 3. Germline CDR1 is SGHRS and CDR2 is YFSETQ. Written as DNA, the CDR3 is TGCGCCAGCAGCTTGGTCTGGACTAGCGGGTCCTACAATGAGCAGTTCTTC. It translates to CASSLVWTSGSYNEQFF.

V is TRBV7-8 and J is TRBJ1-2, with 7 nucleotides matching TRBD1. Looked up from germline, CDR1 is SGHVS and CDR2 is FQNEAQ. This CDR3 is built from 16 residues. V gave up 2 bases and J gave up 4 bases; unmatched junction bases: 10. CDR3 sequence reads: CASSLSRGPNVYGYTF. The CDR3 coding sequence is TGTGCCAGCAGCTTATCGAGGGGGCCGAATGTCTATGGCTACACCTTC.

The J gene is TRBJ1-6, the V gene TRBV6-6; 7 bases match TRBD1. CDR1 MNHNY and CDR2 SVGAGI come from the germline V gene (reference sequence). Losses at the gene ends were 7 bases for V and 2 bases for J; bases not matched to a gene: 5. The CDR3 sequence is 15 residues long. CDR3 sequence: CASTEGATYNSPLHF. The CDR3 DNA reads TGTGCCAGCACGGAGGGGGCAACCTATAATTCACCCCTCCACTTT.

The J gene is TRBJ2-1, the V gene TRBV5-4, with 9 bases matching TRBD1. The junction had 3 bases not matched to a gene; V was cut back by 4 bases and J by 4 bases. The germline V gene has CDR1 SGHNT and CDR2 YYREEE (reference sequence). This CDR3 is built from 14 residues. The CDR3 DNA reads as TGTGCCAGCAGCACCGGGACAGGGTACAATGAGCAGTTCTTC. As protein: CASSTGTGYNEQFF.

This chain links TRBV7-2 with TRBJ1-6; D remains ambiguous. The CDR3 consists of 15 residues. Deletions cut 1 base from V and 5 bases from J, with 9 bases between. Per germline, CDR1 SGHTA and CDR2 FQGNSA. Here the CDR3 reads CASSLVGSNNSPLHF. In DNA form, the CDR3 reads TGTGCCAGCAGCTTAGTTGGCAGTAATAATTCACCCCTCCACTTT.

The chain recombines TRBV28 with TRBJ2-5; 7 bases line up with TRBD2. The V gene's germline CDR1 is MDHEN and CDR2 SYDVKM. The CDR3 is 13 amino acids. V shed 3 bases, J shed 5 bases, and the junction held 3 bases outside the gene matches. CDR3 coding DNA: TGTGCCAGCAGTTTGTGGGGGGGGGAGACCCAGTACTTC. Encoded protein: CASSLWGGETQYF.